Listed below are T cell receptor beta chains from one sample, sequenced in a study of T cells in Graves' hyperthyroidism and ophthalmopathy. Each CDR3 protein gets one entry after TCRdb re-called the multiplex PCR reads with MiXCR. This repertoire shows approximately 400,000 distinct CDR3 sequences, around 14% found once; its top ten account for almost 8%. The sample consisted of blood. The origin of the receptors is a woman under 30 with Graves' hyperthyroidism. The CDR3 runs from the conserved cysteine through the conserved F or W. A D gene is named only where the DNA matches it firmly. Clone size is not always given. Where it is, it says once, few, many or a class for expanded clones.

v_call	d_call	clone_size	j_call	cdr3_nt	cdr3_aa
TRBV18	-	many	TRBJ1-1	TGTGCCAGCTCAGCCAACAGGGTAGGGAACACTGAAGCTTTCTTT	CASSANRVGNTEAFF
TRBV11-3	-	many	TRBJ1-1	TGTGCCAGCAGCTTAGTGGCTCGGTGGTGGCGGCCTATGAACACTGAAGCTTTCTTT	CASSLVARWWRPMNTEAFF
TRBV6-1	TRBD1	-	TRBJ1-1	TGTGCCAGCAGCGCCGGGACAGGGAGCACTGAAGCTTTCTTT	CASSAGTGSTEAFF
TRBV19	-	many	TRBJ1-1	TGTGCCAGTAGTAAACAGGTTCCCACTGAAGCTTTCTTT	CASSKQVPTEAFF
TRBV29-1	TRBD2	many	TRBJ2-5	TGCAGCGTTGTAGGGGGACTAGACCCGTCTGAGACCCAGTACTTC	CSVVGGLDPSETQYF
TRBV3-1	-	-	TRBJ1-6	TGTGCCAGCGGGGGGGTGACTACACCCCTCCACTTT	CASGGVTTPLHF
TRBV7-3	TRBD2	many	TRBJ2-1	TGTGCCAGCAGCTTAACCCCCTATGGGGGAAGCTCTAGCGGGGGGCCGCTCTACAATGAGCAGTTCTTC	CASSLTPYGGSSSGGPLYNEQFF
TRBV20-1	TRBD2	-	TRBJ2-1	TGCAGTGCTAGCGCTGGACTAGCGGGAAACAATGAGCAGTTCTTC	CSASAGLAGNNEQFF
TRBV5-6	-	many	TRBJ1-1	TGTGCCAGCAGCTTGCCCTTGAACACTGAAGCTTTCTTT	CASSLPLNTEAFF
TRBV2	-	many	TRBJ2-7	TGTGCCAGCAGTGATCCGGTGATCTACGAGCAGTACTTC	CASSDPVIYEQYF
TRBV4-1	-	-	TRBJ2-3	TGCGCCAGCAGCCGAGAAAAGCCAGATACGCAGTATTTT	CASSREKPDTQYF
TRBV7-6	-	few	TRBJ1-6	TGTGCCAGCAGCTCGCGAGAGTTTAATTCACCCCTCCATTTT	CASSSREFNSPLHF
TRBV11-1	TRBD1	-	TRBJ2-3	TGTGCCAGCAGCCAGGCGGGACAGGGGTCGTCAGATACGCAGTATTTT	CASSQAGQGSSDTQYF
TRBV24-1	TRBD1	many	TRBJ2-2	TGTGCCACCAGTGTATCTGATACGGGACAGGGGAAGTGGACCGGGGAGCTGTTTTTT	CATSVSDTGQGKWTGELFF
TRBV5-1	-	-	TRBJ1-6	TGCGCCAGCAGCTTGGACAGGGATAATTCACCCCTCCACTTT	CASSLDRDNSPLHF
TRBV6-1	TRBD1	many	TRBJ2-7	TGTGCCAGCAGTGAAGCTCCGGAGACAGGGGGCTACGAGCAGTACTTC	CASSEAPETGGYEQYF
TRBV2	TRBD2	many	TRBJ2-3	TGTGCCAGCAGGCAGGAGCGGGGGCAGTATTTT	CASRQERGQYF
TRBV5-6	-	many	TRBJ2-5	TGTGCCAGCAGCTTGGCTGGGGCAGGCGCTGAAGAGACCCAGTACTTC	CASSLAGAGAEETQYF
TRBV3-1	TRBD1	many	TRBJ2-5	TGTGCCAGCTCCGGACAGGGACAGGGAGAGACCCAGTACTTC	CASSGQGQGETQYF
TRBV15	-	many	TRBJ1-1	TGTGCCACCAGCAGAGATAGGGCGGGGAGCACTGAAGCTTTCTTT	CATSRDRAGSTEAFF
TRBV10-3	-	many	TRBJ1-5	TGTGCCATCAGGGGCAGGGTCGGTCAGCCCCAGCATTTT	CAIRGRVGQPQHF
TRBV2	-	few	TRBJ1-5	TGTGCCAGCTCGGAGGGCCCCGGCAATCAGCCCCAGCATTTT	CASSEGPGNQPQHF
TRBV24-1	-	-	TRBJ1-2	TGTGCCACCAGGCGGGACACCTTTGGGGGTGGCTACACCTTC	CATRRDTFGGGYTF
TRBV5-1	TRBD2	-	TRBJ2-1	TGCGCCAGCAGGTTCGCTAGCGGGACTTACAATGAGCAGTTCTTC	CASRFASGTYNEQFF
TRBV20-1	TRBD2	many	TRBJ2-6	TGCAGTGCGGGGACTATTAGGTCTGGGGCCAACGTCCTGACTTTC	CSAGTIRSGANVLTF
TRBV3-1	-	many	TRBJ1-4	TGTGCCAGCAGCCAAGCCAGGGAATTGTATGAAAAACTGTTTTTT	CASSQARELYEKLFF
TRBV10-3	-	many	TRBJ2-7	TGTGCCATCAGTGAGAAAACAGGGAGCATCGACGAGCAGTACTTC	CAISEKTGSIDEQYF
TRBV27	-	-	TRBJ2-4	TGTGCCAGCAGTTTATCAAACATTCAGTACTTC	CASSLSNIQYF
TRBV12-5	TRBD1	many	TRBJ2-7	TGTGCTAGTGGTTTGGTATCAGGGGGAGTGATCCACGAGCAGTACTTC	CASGLVSGGVIHEQYF
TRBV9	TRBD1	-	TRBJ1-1	TGTGCCAGCAGTCGACAGGGATCTGGCACTGAAGCTTTCTTT	CASSRQGSGTEAFF
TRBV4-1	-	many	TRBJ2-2	TGCGCCAGCAGCCAAGAGGCGGCGACTAGATTTTCCGGGGAGCTGTTTTTT	CASSQEAATRFSGELFF
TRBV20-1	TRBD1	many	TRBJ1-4	TGCAGTGCTAAGGTGCACAGGGGGCACGAAAAACTGTTTTTT	CSAKVHRGHEKLFF
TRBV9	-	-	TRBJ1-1	TGTGCCAGCAGCGACCGTGCGGGGGGCGGCACTGAAGCTTTCTTT	CASSDRAGGGTEAFF
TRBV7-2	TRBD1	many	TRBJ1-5	TGTGCCAGCAGCCCGCGGACAGGGGAACAGCCCCAGCATTTT	CASSPRTGEQPQHF
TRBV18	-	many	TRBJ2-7	TGTGCCAGCTCACCAGAAGGGCTCCCCGGCGAGCAGTACTTC	CASSPEGLPGEQYF
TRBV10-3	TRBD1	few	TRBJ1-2	TGTGCCATCAGCTCCGGGACAGGGGGCTTCTATGGCTACACCTTC	CAISSGTGGFYGYTF
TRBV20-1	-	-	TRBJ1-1	TGCAGTGCTAGCCCCGGTGGGTCTGAAGCTTTCTTT	CSASPGGSEAFF
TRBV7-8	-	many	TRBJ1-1	TGTGCCAGCAGCCTATACATAGGGAACACTGAAGCTTTCTTT	CASSLYIGNTEAFF
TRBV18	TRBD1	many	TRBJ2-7	TGTGCCAGTACAGGGGCCCCTGCCTACGAGCAGTACTTC	CASTGAPAYEQYF
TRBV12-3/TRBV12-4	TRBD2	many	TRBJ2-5	TGTGCCAGCAGTTGGGTGGCGGGGGGGAGGGAGACCCAGTACTTC	CASSWVAGGRETQYF
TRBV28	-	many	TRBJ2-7	TGTGCCAGCACCCTTGGGTCTGTCGGATCCTACGAGCAGTACTTC	CASTLGSVGSYEQYF
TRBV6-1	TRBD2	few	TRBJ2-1	TGTGCCAGCAGTTCCCTACCGGGACTAGAGAACAATGAGCAGTTCTTC	CASSSLPGLENNEQFF
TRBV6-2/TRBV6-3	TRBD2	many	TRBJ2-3	TGTGCCAGCAGCTCTAGCGGGGGAGCAGATACGCAGTATTTT	CASSSSGGADTQYF
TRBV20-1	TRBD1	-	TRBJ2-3	TGCAGTGCGAAACAGGGGGCGGATACGCAGTATTTT	CSAKQGADTQYF
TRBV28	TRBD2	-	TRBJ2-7	TGTGCCAGCAGAGCTAGCGGAGGCGGTCTCTACGAGCAGTACTTC	CASRASGGGLYEQYF
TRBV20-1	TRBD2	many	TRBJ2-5	TGCAGTGCTAGAGCCGATAGCGGGGAATCTGAGACCCAGTACTTC	CSARADSGESETQYF
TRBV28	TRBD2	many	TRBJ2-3	TGTGCCAGCAGTTCCTTAGCGGGGGGGGGAGATACGCAGTATTTT	CASSSLAGGGDTQYF
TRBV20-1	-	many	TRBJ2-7	TGCAGTGCTAGAGGACTCGTCTCCTACGAGCAGTACTTC	CSARGLVSYEQYF
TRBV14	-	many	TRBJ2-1	TGTGCCAGCAGCCAAGGTGGAGCGGTAGAGCAGTTCTTC	CASSQGGAVEQFF
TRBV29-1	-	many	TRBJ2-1	TGCAGCGTTGAAGATCCTTCCCGGGGGAGAGTCAATGAGCAGTTCTTC	CSVEDPSRGRVNEQFF
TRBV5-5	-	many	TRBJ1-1	TGTGCCAGCAGCTGGGGCGCGAACACTGAAGCTTTCTTT	CASSWGANTEAFF